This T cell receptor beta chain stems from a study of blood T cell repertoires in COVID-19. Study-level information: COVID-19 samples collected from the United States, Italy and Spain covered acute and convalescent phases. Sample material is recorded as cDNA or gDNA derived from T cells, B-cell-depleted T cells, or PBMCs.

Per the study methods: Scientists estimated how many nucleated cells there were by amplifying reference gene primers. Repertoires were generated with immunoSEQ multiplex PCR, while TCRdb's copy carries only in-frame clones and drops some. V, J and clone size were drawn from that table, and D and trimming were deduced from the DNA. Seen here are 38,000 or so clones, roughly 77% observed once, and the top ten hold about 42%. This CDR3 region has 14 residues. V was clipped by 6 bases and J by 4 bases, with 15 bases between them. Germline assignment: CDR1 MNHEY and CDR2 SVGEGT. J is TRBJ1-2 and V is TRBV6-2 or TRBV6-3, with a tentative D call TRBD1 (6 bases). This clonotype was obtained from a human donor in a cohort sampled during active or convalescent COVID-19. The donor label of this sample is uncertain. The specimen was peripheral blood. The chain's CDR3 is CASSIGTPSYGYTF. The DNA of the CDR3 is TGTGCCAGCAGCATCGGGACACCCAGCTATGGCTACACCTTC.